Listed below are T cell receptor beta chains from one sample, sequenced in a study of T cell responses to AZD1222 COVID-19 vaccine. Assay: immunoSEQ multiplex PCR; the TCRdb copy retains only in-frame clones and omits some. The sample contains roughly 120,000 clones, roughly 90% of which appear only once. Source: peripheral blood, taken 28 days after the second AZD1222 dose. The origin of the receptors is an adult who received the AZD1222 COVID-19 vaccine. CDR3s include the opening cysteine and the closing phenylalanine or tryptophan. The order of the fields is V gene, J gene, CDR3 length, CDR3 protein.

v_gene: TRBV5-4; j_gene: TRBJ2-3; len: 15; CDR3aa: CASSRGTAYTDTQYF
v_gene: TRBV10-1; j_gene: TRBJ2-7; len: 15; CDR3aa: CASTQAIAGAHEQYF
v_gene: TRBV21-1; j_gene: TRBJ1-2; len: 12; CDR3aa: CASSARQGGYTF
v_gene: TRBV28; j_gene: TRBJ2-5; len: 16; CDR3aa: CASKVAPAAYQETQYF
v_gene: TRBV27; j_gene: TRBJ1-1; len: 15; CDR3aa: CASSIGTGGNTEAFF
v_gene: TRBV11-3; j_gene: TRBJ2-5; len: 14; CDR3aa: CASSSSGGGETQYF
v_gene: TRBV28; j_gene: TRBJ2-7; len: 13; CDR3aa: CASSPGQGYEQYF
v_gene: TRBV7-9; j_gene: TRBJ1-2; len: 14; CDR3aa: CASSLATGPQGYTF
v_gene: TRBV29-1; j_gene: TRBJ1-4; len: 13; CDR3aa: CSVEVEVEEKLFF
v_gene: TRBV5-1; j_gene: TRBJ1-1; len: 12; CDR3aa: CATRTGNTEAFF
v_gene: TRBV9; j_gene: TRBJ2-7; len: 12; CDR3aa: CASSALNNEQYF
v_gene: TRBV18; j_gene: TRBJ1-2; len: 15; CDR3aa: CASSPTRGLDYGYTF
v_gene: TRBV5-1; j_gene: TRBJ2-3; len: 16; CDR3aa: CASSVPTGGVTDTQYF
v_gene: TRBV24-1; j_gene: TRBJ2-7; len: 15; CDR3aa: CATSDSRRASYEQYF
v_gene: TRBV23-1; j_gene: TRBJ2-2; len: 16; CDR3aa: CASSQCTGDPTGELFF
v_gene: TRBV5-6; j_gene: TRBJ1-4; len: 15; CDR3aa: CASSRRRSTNEKLFF
v_gene: TRBV2; j_gene: TRBJ2-2; len: 14; CDR3aa: CASRRQGYTGELFF
v_gene: TRBV4-2; j_gene: TRBJ2-7; len: 15; CDR3aa: CASSQEGMGAYEQYF
v_gene: TRBV7-9; j_gene: TRBJ1-4; len: 15; CDR3aa: CASSLEGRDYEKLFF
v_gene: TRBV12-3/TRBV12-4; j_gene: TRBJ2-7; len: 10; CDR3aa: CASGSAEQYF
v_gene: TRBV19; j_gene: TRBJ2-7; len: 16; CDR3aa: CASSVSRDRGRYEQYF
v_gene: TRBV6-1; j_gene: TRBJ2-7; len: 16; CDR3aa: CASSEGSGSGSYEQYF
v_gene: TRBV3-1/TRBV3-2; j_gene: TRBJ1-2; len: 12; CDR3aa: CASSHPGYGYTF
v_gene: TRBV21-1; j_gene: TRBJ2-7; len: 16; CDR3aa: CASSKEGQGLSGEQYF
v_gene: TRBV30; j_gene: TRBJ1-2; len: 12; CDR3aa: CAWSRDAYGYTF
v_gene: TRBV7-3; j_gene: TRBJ2-3; len: 15; CDR3aa: CASSRLAGDDTTQYF
v_gene: TRBV5-1; j_gene: TRBJ2-7; len: 13; CDR3aa: CASSLALLQEQYF
v_gene: TRBV7-3; j_gene: TRBJ2-3; len: 15; CDR3aa: CASSLLGQSTDTQYF
v_gene: TRBV5-4; j_gene: TRBJ2-7; len: 13; CDR3aa: CASSPPGSYEQYF
v_gene: TRBV11-2; j_gene: TRBJ1-3; len: 14; CDR3aa: CASSLEGPGNTIYF
v_gene: TRBV6-2/TRBV6-3; j_gene: TRBJ2-7; len: 15; CDR3aa: CASSFSDRGHYEQYF
v_gene: TRBV6-5; j_gene: TRBJ2-7; len: 15; CDR3aa: CASKPGTSGTYEQYF
v_gene: TRBV12-3/TRBV12-4; j_gene: TRBJ2-1; len: 12; CDR3aa: CASSPRGDEQFF
v_gene: TRBV6-5; j_gene: TRBJ2-1; len: 14; CDR3aa: CASSQSVSYNEQFF
v_gene: TRBV27; j_gene: TRBJ2-2; len: 15; CDR3aa: CASSFQWGSTGELFF
v_gene: TRBV9; j_gene: TRBJ1-2; len: 14; CDR3aa: CASSVGRGGYGYTF
v_gene: TRBV7-2; j_gene: TRBJ2-5; len: 13; CDR3aa: CASSLDRRETQYF
v_gene: TRBV7-7; j_gene: TRBJ2-2; len: 14; CDR3aa: CASSFGGNTGELFF
v_gene: TRBV4-2; j_gene: TRBJ2-7; len: 15; CDR3aa: CASSQLLQGAYEQYF
v_gene: TRBV27; j_gene: TRBJ2-7; len: 15; CDR3aa: CASSLYPNRAYEQYF
v_gene: TRBV28; j_gene: TRBJ2-7; len: 16; CDR3aa: CASSSQTVTSPYEQYF
v_gene: TRBV5-1; j_gene: TRBJ2-7; len: 17; CDR3aa: CASSLVLAGESSYEQYF
v_gene: TRBV4-2; j_gene: TRBJ1-3; len: 15; CDR3aa: CASSQDGGYGNTIYF
v_gene: TRBV7-8; j_gene: TRBJ1-6; len: 16; CDR3aa: CASSLVGTGSNSPLHF
v_gene: TRBV18; j_gene: TRBJ2-7; len: 15; CDR3aa: CASSPRGLVGFEQYF
v_gene: TRBV10-1; j_gene: TRBJ2-2; len: 16; CDR3aa: CASSELPGEGTGELFF
v_gene: TRBV9; j_gene: TRBJ2-5; len: 15; CDR3aa: CASSHRTSGEETQYF
v_gene: TRBV7-6; j_gene: TRBJ2-7; len: 15; CDR3aa: CASSFPGGSSYEQYF
v_gene: TRBV2; j_gene: TRBJ2-2; len: 15; CDR3aa: CASSGTSGRNGELFF
v_gene: TRBV7-2; j_gene: TRBJ1-4; len: 16; CDR3aa: CASSLGGASTNEKLFF
v_gene: TRBV19; j_gene: TRBJ2-7; len: 13; CDR3aa: CASSIAGGGEQYF
v_gene: TRBV5-5; j_gene: TRBJ1-1; len: 15; CDR3aa: CASSRTGTGGTEAFF
v_gene: TRBV11-2; j_gene: TRBJ1-2; len: 18; CDR3aa: CASSLDLGRGSTIDGYTF